Below are 26 T cell receptor beta chains sequenced from a single sample in a study of blood T cell repertoires in COVID-19. TCRdb's table, derived via immunoSEQ multiplex PCR, lists solely in-frame clones and lacks some. Found here are tens of thousands of clones, more than 85% of them singletons; the top ten hold about 63%. Source material: peripheral blood. Receptors were obtained from a man between 65 and 80 years old with acute or convalescent COVID-19.

The chain joins TRBV19 to TRBJ1-2; D is unresolved. The germline V gene has CDR1 LNHDA and CDR2 SQIVND (reference sequence). The CDR3 loop spans 14 amino acids. V lost 6 bases and J 5 bases, leaving 16 bases between the germline ends. This CDR3 reads CASSPRSPFYGYTF. The DNA of the CDR3 is TGTGCCAGTAGCCCCCGGAGCCCCTTTTATGGCTACACCTTC.

This clone was seen a handful of times. V usage is TRBV6-6 and J usage is TRBJ1-4; D remains unclear. Germline V gene sequence: CDR1 MNHNY, CDR2 SVGAGI (reference sequence). CDR3 length: 15 amino acids. Trimming stripped 0 bases from V and 7 bases from J, with 12 bases between. In nucleotides, the CDR3 is TGTGCCAGCAGTTACTCTCCGGGTCGAAGTGAAAAACTGTTTTTT. This encodes CASSYSPGRSEKLFF.

The chain recombines TRBV7-9 with TRBJ1-3; 7 nucleotides agree with TRBD1. The junction had 1 base not matched to a gene; V was cut back by 5 bases and J by 3 bases. The CDR3 length is 13 residues. Germline CDR1 reads SEHNR; CDR2 reads FQNEAQ (reference sequence). The DNA of the CDR3 is TGTGCCAGCAGCGACAGGGATGGAAACACCATATATTTT. Translation gives CASSDRDGNTIYF.

V and J are TRBV5-4 and TRBJ2-1, with TRBD2 matching over 11 bases. The CDR3 has 14 residues. V trimming: 1 base; J trimming: 9 bases; junction bases outside the gene matches: 3. The germline V gene has CDR1 SGHNT and CDR2 YYREEE (reference sequence). Here the CDR3 DNA reads TGTGCCAGCAGCTTGAACCTAGCGGGAGGTGAGCAGTTCTTC. Amino acids: CASSLNLAGGEQFF. Complete variable domain (other parts from reference TRBV5-4 and TRBJ2-1): ETGVTQSPTHLIKTRGQQVTLRCSSQSGHNTVSWYQQALGQGPQFIFQYYREEENGRGNFPPRFSGLQFPNYSSELNVNALELDDSALYLCASSLNLAGGEQFFGPGTRLTVL.

The V gene is TRBV30, the J gene TRBJ2-7; 9 bases line up with TRBD2. Germline V lookup: CDR1 GTSNPN, CDR2 SVGIG (reference sequence). The junction had 7 bases not matched to a gene; V was cut back by 1 base and J by 0 bases. This CDR3 is built from 16 residues. CDR3 sequence reads: CAWSAELAGSSYEQYF. As DNA, the CDR3 is TGTGCCTGGAGTGCCGAACTAGCGGGTAGCTCCTACGAGCAGTACTTC.

The V and J genes are TRBV30 and TRBJ1-5, with D unresolved. Germline assignment: CDR1 GTSNPN and CDR2 SVGIG (reference sequence). Trimming left V 3 bases short and J 0 bases short, with 6 bases between. CDR3 length: 13 residues. CDR3 sequence reads: CAWSEDSNQPQHF. The CDR3 coding sequence is TGTGCCTGGAGCGAGGATAGCAATCAGCCCCAGCATTTT.

This chain links TRBV2 with TRBJ1-4, with D hard to call. Germline lookup yields CDR1 SNHLY and CDR2 FYNNEI. V lost 8 bases and J 7 bases, leaving 14 bases between the germline ends. The CDR3 runs 13 residues. CDR3 DNA sequence: TGTGCCAGCTCCCCGTCAGAATTTGAAAAACTGTTTTTT. Its translation is CASSPSEFEKLFF. The full variable domain, completed using reference TRBV2 and TRBJ1-4, is EPEVTQTPSHQVTQMGQEVILRCVPISNHLYFYWYRQILGQKVEFLVSFYNNEISEKSEIFDDQFSVERPDGSNFTLKIRSTKLEDSAMYFCASSPSEFEKLFFGSGTQLSVL.

This clone showed up just once. V gene TRBV7-8 combines with J gene TRBJ2-2, with a weak D call TRBD1 (5 bases). Trimming stripped 3 bases from V and 5 bases from J, with 10 bases between. The CDR3 length is 14 residues. Germline V lookup: CDR1 SGHVS, CDR2 FQNEAQ. In nucleotides, the CDR3 is TGTGCCAGCAGCTTGTCAGGGCGGACCGGGGAGCTGTTTTTT. Translating it yields CASSLSGRTGELFF.

V gene TRBV9 combines with J gene TRBJ1-5; D is uncertain. V was trimmed by 0 bases and J by 0 bases, leaving 7 bases between them. From germline, CDR1 is SGDLS and CDR2 YYNGEE. The CDR3 contains 15 residues. Here the CDR3 DNA reads TGTGCCAGCAGCGTAGGGCCGATTAGCAATCAGCCCCAGCATTTT. It specifies CASSVGPISNQPQHF.

This clone is a singleton in its sample. V gene TRBV3-1 (or the pseudogene TRBV3-2) combines with J gene TRBJ1-1; no clear D. There are 13 residues in the CDR3. CDR1 LGHDT and CDR2 YNNKEL come from the germline V gene (reference sequence). Trimming removed 4 bases at V and 0 bases at J, with 6 bases between. The CDR3 reads CASSRQMNTEAFF. CDR3 sequence (DNA): TGTGCCAGCAGCCGACAAATGAACACTGAAGCTTTCTTT.

This clone occurred once. The chain links TRBV5-4 to TRBJ1-2, with a possible D match to TRBD1 (6 bases). Between the trimmed V and J ends, which lost 3 bases and 5 bases, there was a span of 17 bases. In germline, CDR1 is SGHNT, CDR2 YYREEE (reference sequence). The CDR3 runs 15 residues. CDR3 residues: CASSSSTGPFYGYTF. CDR3 coding DNA: TGTGCCAGCAGCTCCTCGACAGGTCCCTTTTATGGCTACACCTTC. Full variable domain (outside the CDR3, taken from reference TRBV5-4 and TRBJ1-2): ETGVTQSPTHLIKTRGQQVTLRCSSQSGHNTVSWYQQALGQGPQFIFQYYREEENGRGNFPPRFSGLQFPNYSSELNVNALELDDSALYLCASSSSTGPFYGYTFGSGTRLTVV.

Points on this clone: Its ends do not fully match the called genes, so a read error is possible. The chain joins TRBV30 to TRBJ2-3; weak D call: TRBD2 (7 bases). Looked up from germline, CDR1 is GTSNPN and CDR2 is SVGIG (reference sequence). The CDR3 has 14 residues. The CDR3 region has the DNA TGTGCCTGGAGTAGGGGGAGGGGCACAGATGCGCAGTATTTT. Amino acid sequence: CAWSRGRGTDAQYF.

CDR3 bases: TGTGCCAGCAGCTTCTACCGGGACAGAAGTGAAAAACTGTTTTTT. Its protein is CASSFYRDRSEKLFF. The chain links TRBV5-6 to TRBJ1-4; 7 bases match TRBD1. V shed 2 bases and J 7 bases; nucleotides not matched to a gene: 8. This CDR3 comprises 15 residues. The germline V gene encodes CDR1 SGHDT and CDR2 YYEEEE.

The chain uses TRBV20-1 and TRBJ1-2; TRBD1 agrees at 7 bases. With 3 bases clipped from V and 6 bases from J, the junction kept 13 bases outside the gene matches. This CDR3 contains 15 residues. The germline CDR1 and CDR2 sequences are DFQATT and SNEGSKA (reference sequence). CDR3: CSASPPRQGFNGYTF. The CDR3, as DNA: TGCAGTGCTAGTCCCCCGAGACAGGGTTTCAATGGCTACACCTTC.

This rearrangement joins TRBV4-1 to TRBJ2-1, with TRBD2 matching over 7 bases. There are 17 residues in the CDR3. CDR1 is MGHRA, CDR2 YSYEKL, per germline. V gave up 2 bases and J gave up 8 bases; unmatched junction bases: 15. CDR3 sequence: CASSQYSGTTPEHEQFF. The CDR3 nucleotides read TGCGCCAGCAGCCAATACTCCGGGACTACCCCCGAGCATGAGCAGTTCTTC.

The rearrangement links TRBV7-2 to TRBJ1-2, with D perhaps matching TRBD1 (5 bases). This CDR3 has 14 amino acids. V was clipped by 5 bases and J by 1 base, with 11 bases between them. Germline V lookup: CDR1 SGHTA, CDR2 FQGNSA. CDR3 sequence: CASSPDSLNYGYTF. The DNA for the CDR3 is TGTGCCAGCAGCCCCGACAGCCTTAACTATGGCTACACCTTC.

The chain joins TRBV29-1 to TRBJ1-2, with 7 bases that match TRBD1. There are 13 residues in the CDR3. The ends lost 7 bases at V and 8 bases at J; junction bases unmatched: 13. Germline V gene data show CDR1 as SQVTM and CDR2 as ANQGSEA. Here the CDR3 reads CSAMDRLGSGYTF. The DNA of the CDR3 is TGCAGCGCTATGGACAGGCTCGGGTCCGGCTACACCTTC.

V and J are TRBV12-3 or TRBV12-4 and TRBJ1-2, with D perhaps matching TRBD1 (5 bases). Trimming took 3 bases from V and 3 from J, leaving 8 bases between them. The CDR3 runs to 13 residues. Here the CDR3 DNA reads TGTGCCAGCAGTTTGGGGGAGGACTATGGCTACACCTTC. Translated, it gives CASSLGEDYGYTF.

The chain's CDR3 is CASSQTGKDTQYF. The CDR3 DNA reads TGTGCCAGCAGCCAGACAGGGAAAGATACGCAGTATTTT. This rearrangement joins TRBV3-1 (or the pseudogene TRBV3-2) to TRBJ2-3; the match to TRBD1 covers 7 bases. CDR1 and CDR2 (germline): LGHDT, YNNKEL (reference sequence). The CDR3 runs 13 residues. Trimming removed 3 bases from V and 5 bases from J; junction bases left unmatched: 2.

The chain recombines TRBV29-1 with TRBJ1-2; D gene uncertain. The CDR3 is 13 amino acids. Trimming took off 7 bases at V and 6 bases at J, with 18 bases between the two ends. Germline-derived CDR1 and CDR2 are SQVTM and ANQGSEA. CDR3 DNA sequence: TGCAGCGCCCTTGAGGCCGTCGGGAATGGCTACACCTTC. Protein: CSALEAVGNGYTF.

Here the CDR3 reads CASSLGERDTQYF. The CDR3 coding sequence is TGTGCCAGCAGTTTAGGGGAGAGGGATACGCAGTATTTT. The chain uses TRBV28 and TRBJ2-3; D is possibly TRBD2 (5 bases). V gave up 2 bases and J gave up 6 bases, with 9 bases separating them. The CDR3 loop spans 13 amino acids. The germline CDR1 and CDR2 sequences are MDHEN and SYDVKM.

The chain has TRBV3-1 (or the pseudogene TRBV3-2) and TRBJ1-2; the match to TRBD1 covers 9 bases. In germline, CDR1 is LGHDT, CDR2 YNNKEL (reference sequence). The V and J ends lost 6 bases and 7 bases, in that order; junction bases with no gene match: 9. CDR3 size: 14 residues. CDR3 protein: CASSGDRVIRGYTF. CDR3 in DNA: TGTGCCAGCAGTGGGGACAGGGTAATACGTGGCTACACCTTC.

This clone was counted a single time. This chain joins TRBV28 and TRBJ1-1; 8 positions match TRBD1. Germline CDR1 and CDR2: MDHEN and SYDVKM. CDR3 length: 17 amino acids. Trimming cost V 5 bases and J 4 bases; bases outside gene matches: 15. This CDR3 reads CASSTAGTGRAGTEAFF. CDR3 DNA sequence: TGTGCCAGCAGTACCGCCGGGACAGGCCGCGCGGGCACTGAAGCTTTCTTT.

This clone was detected only once. The chain couples TRBV2 to TRBJ1-3; the match to TRBD1 covers 8 bases. V gave up 6 bases and J gave up 3 bases; unmatched junction bases: 4. CDR3 length equals 14 residues. Germline assignment: CDR1 SNHLY and CDR2 FYNNEI. The CDR3, as DNA: TGTGCCAGCAGGTCAGGGGGCGGTGGAAACACCATATATTTT. Residues: CASRSGGGGNTIYF. The full variable domain, with the rest looked up from reference TRBV2 and TRBJ1-3, is EPEVTQTPSHQVTQMGQEVILRCVPISNHLYFYWYRQILGQKVEFLVSFYNNEISEKSEIFDDQFSVERPDGSNFTLKIRSTKLEDSAMYFCASRSGGGGNTIYFGEGSWLTVV.

This clone was recorded only once. The J gene is TRBJ1-2, the V gene TRBV19, with D possibly being TRBD1 (6 bases). CDR1 LNHDA and CDR2 SQIVND come from the germline V gene (reference sequence). V was clipped by 2 bases and J by 5 bases, with 21 bases between them. CDR3 length: 17 amino acids. The CDR3 loop is CASSIRGMDQTGYGYTF. The CDR3 nucleotides are TGTGCCAGTAGTATAAGGGGGATGGACCAGACTGGGTATGGCTACACCTTC.

The chain is built from TRBV28 and TRBJ2-1; no definite D call. The CDR3 extends over 14 amino acids. The V gene lost 11 bases and the J gene lost 8 bases, with 22 bases spanning the gap. CDR1 and CDR2 from the germline V gene are MDHEN and SYDVKM. The CDR3 here is CAVTQAAPDDEQFF. CDR3 DNA sequence: TGTGCCGTCACCCAGGCTGCGCCCGACGATGAGCAGTTCTTC. Supplemented by reference TRBV28 and TRBJ2-1, the full variable domain reads DVKVTQSSRYLVKRTGEKVFLECVQDMDHENMFWYRQDPGLGLRLIYFSYDVKMKEKGDIPEGYSVSREKKERFSLILESASTNQTSMYLCAVTQAAPDDEQFFGPGTRLTVL.